The next 25 T cell receptor beta chains were all read from a single sample in a study of CD8 T cells in Susac syndrome. The RNA, about 0.5 to 1 ug, was put through reverse transcription using random hexamers. TCRdb independently ran MiXCR on the immunoSEQ multiplex PCR reads; one entry per CDR3 protein. Among 150,000 to 200,000 distinct CDR3 sequences listed, around 94% were seen once. The sample consisted of CD4+ T cells from PBMCs. The receptors here all came from a human donor in good health.

This chain uses TRBV20-1 with TRBJ2-5; possible D gene TRBD2, 6 bases. The length of the CDR3 is 13 residues. Deletions cut 6 bases from V and 2 bases from J, with 13 bases between. The germline gives CDR1 DFQATT, CDR2 SNEGSKA (reference sequence). The CDR3 loop is CSAAMGLQETQYF. Written as DNA, the CDR3 is TGCAGTGCGGCGATGGGACTTCAAGAGACCCAGTACTTC.

The V gene is TRBV12-3 or TRBV12-4, the J gene TRBJ1-2; D possibly corresponds to TRBD1 (5 bases). The V end lost 5 bases, the J end lost 14 bases, and 18 bases lay between the germline ends. This CDR3 contains 12 residues. CDR3 nucleotides: TGTGCCAGCAGTCCAGGGCGACCCGGAAGTACCTTC. Its protein is CASSPGRPGSTF.

The rearrangement links TRBV29-1 to TRBJ2-3; 8 positions match TRBD1. Unmatched junction bases numbered 7, after V lost 7 bases and J lost 7 bases. The CDR3 has 12 residues. Germline loops: CDR1 SQVTM, CDR2 ANQGSEA. The CDR3 protein is CSGGQVGNTQYF. DNA of the CDR3: TGCAGCGGGGGACAGGTCGGGAATACGCAGTATTTT.

CDR3 amino acids: CASSLASSGGFQETQYF. CDR3 DNA sequence: TGTGCCAGCAGCTTAGCATCTAGCGGGGGCTTCCAAGAGACCCAGTACTTC. The rearrangement uses TRBV7-8 and TRBJ2-5; the match to TRBD2 covers 10 bases. The CDR3 runs to 17 residues. CDR1 SGHVS and CDR2 FQNEAQ come from the germline V gene. The J segment lost 1 base and the V segment lost 0 bases, leaving 5 bases of the junction unmatched.

The chain links TRBV28 to TRBJ1-6, with D maybe TRBD1 (6 bases). Trimming removed 8 bases at V and 14 bases at J, with 28 bases between. The V gene's germline CDR1 is MDHEN and CDR2 SYDVKM. There are 16 residues in the CDR3. CDR3 region: CASPPKGGTTDGTLHF. CDR3 DNA: TGTGCCAGCCCTCCGAAGGGAGGGACAACCGATGGGACCCTCCACTTT.

This chain joins TRBV6-2 or TRBV6-3 and TRBJ1-6, with unresolved D. CDR3 length equals 14 residues. Germline V lookup: CDR1 MNHEY, CDR2 SVGEGT. The V end was cut by 2 bases, the J end by 8 bases, with 10 bases between. The CDR3 loop reads CASSYMRDDSPLHF. CDR3 in DNA: TGTGCCAGCAGTTACATGCGGGATGATTCACCCCTCCACTTT.

The rearrangement joins TRBV18 to TRBJ1-1; TRBD1 aligns across 7 bases. Unmatched junction bases numbered 7, after V lost 0 bases and J lost 12 bases. The CDR3 consists of 13 residues. Germline V lookup: CDR1 KGHSH, CDR2 LQKENI. CDR3 coding DNA: TGTGCCAGCTCACCACCACAGGGGTTGAAAACTTTCTTT. Translated: CASSPPQGLKTFF.

V is TRBV7-2 and J is TRBJ2-2; 7 bases align to TRBD2. The germline gives CDR1 SGHTA, CDR2 FQGNSA. The V segment lost 5 bases and the J segment 5 bases; nucleotides outside the gene matches: 8. The CDR3 is 15 residues long. CDR3: CASSPRPGGTGELFF. CDR3 nucleotides: TGTGCCAGCAGCCCCAGACCGGGGGGAACCGGGGAGCTGTTTTTT.

V gene TRBV4-2 combines with J gene TRBJ2-1, with D maybe TRBD2 (6 bases). The CDR3 extends over 16 amino acids. The germline gives CDR1 LGHNA, CDR2 YNFKEQ. The V end was cut by 0 bases, the J end by 4 bases, with 13 bases between. CDR3 amino acids: CASSQDRTGEYNEQFF. The CDR3 nucleotides read TGTGCCAGCAGCCAAGATAGGACGGGGGAGTACAATGAGCAGTTCTTC.

DNA of the CDR3: TGCAGTGCAACGACGACAGCGTACGAGCAGTACTTC. Its protein product is CSATTTAYEQYF. V is TRBV20-1 and J is TRBJ2-7; TRBD1 might be the D (5 bases). The CDR3 totals 12 residues. Germline assignment: CDR1 DFQATT and CDR2 SNEGSKA (reference sequence). The V gene lost 6 bases and the J gene lost 4 bases, with 13 bases spanning the gap.

The V call is TRBV7-6, the J call TRBJ2-1; D is perhaps TRBD1 (5 bases). The CDR3 contains 13 residues. The germline V gene has CDR1 SGHVS and CDR2 FNYEAQ. V was shortened by 5 bases and J by 7 bases, with 12 bases between the two germline ends. The CDR3 reads CASSPDSPNEQFF. The CDR3 DNA reads TGTGCCAGCAGCCCAGACAGCCCAAATGAGCAGTTCTTC.

The chain employs TRBV20-1 and TRBJ2-2; D is perhaps TRBD1 or TRBD2 (6 bases each). This CDR3 contains 14 residues. V was cut by 3 bases and J by 3 bases, with 11 bases left in between. Germline V CDR1 and CDR2: DFQATT, SNEGSKA (reference sequence). The CDR3, as DNA: TGCAGTGCTAGCGGGGGCCTAGACACCGGGGAGCTGTTTTTT. Translating it yields CSASGGLDTGELFF.

The J gene is TRBJ1-4, the V gene TRBV4-3, with D hard to call. Germline CDR1 and CDR2: LGHNA and YSLEER. Trimming removed 1 base at V and 7 bases at J, with 10 bases between. The CDR3 length is 14 residues. CDR3 DNA: TGCGCCAGCAGCCAAGCTGTGGGTGGTGAAAAACTGTTTTTT. Translating it yields CASSQAVGGEKLFF.

CDR3 DNA sequence: TGCAGCGTCGGTACCGGGACAGGTGGGGGGTACGAGCAGTACTTC. It specifies CSVGTGTGGGYEQYF. The chain carries TRBV29-1 and TRBJ2-7; the match to TRBD1 covers 8 bases. Germline lookup yields CDR1 SQVTM and CDR2 ANQGSEA. CDR3 length equals 15 residues. V gave up 6 bases and J gave up 4 bases; unmatched junction bases: 14.

V is TRBV9 and J is TRBJ2-3; 10 nucleotides align to TRBD2. Trimming cost V 0 bases and J 3 bases; bases outside gene matches: 1. This CDR3 has 15 amino acids. CDR1 and CDR2 (germline): SGDLS, YYNGEE. The DNA for the CDR3 is TGTGCCAGCAGCGTAGGGACTAGCGGTACAGATACGCAGTATTTT. Translating gives CASSVGTSGTDTQYF.

The rearrangement links TRBV20-1 to TRBJ2-7; 9 positions match TRBD1. This CDR3 is 13 amino acids long. Looked up from germline, CDR1 is DFQATT and CDR2 is SNEGSKA (reference sequence). Unmatched junction bases numbered 9, after V lost 7 bases and J lost 5 bases. The CDR3 DNA reads TGCAGTGTTGTGGGACAGGGTGGGAACGAGCAGTACTTC. This translates into CSVVGQGGNEQYF.

J is TRBJ1-4 and V is TRBV7-9, with a possible D match to TRBD1 (6 bases). Trimming pared 5 bases from V and 0 bases from J, leaving 13 bases between. Per germline, CDR1 SEHNR and CDR2 FQNEAQ (reference sequence). The CDR3 runs to 16 residues. The CDR3 coding sequence is TGTGCCAGCAGCCGAGGCGAGGGGGCAACTAATGAAAAACTGTTTTTT. Its translation is CASSRGEGATNEKLFF.

The CDR3 coding sequence is TGTGCCAGCAGTCCCGGGCCCCAGGTTAACACCGGGGAGCTGTTTTTT. It is translated as CASSPGPQVNTGELFF. This rearrangement joins TRBV5-6 to TRBJ2-2; no reliable D call. V gave up 5 bases and J gave up 2 bases, with 16 bases separating them. The CDR3 spans 16 residues. Germline values: CDR1 SGHDT, CDR2 YYEEEE.

The table lists this clonotype with a count of one. The V call is TRBV6-5, the J call TRBJ2-5; D may be TRBD1 (6 bases). Germline loops: CDR1 MNHEY, CDR2 SVGAGI. Trimming cost V 6 bases and J 1 base, with 9 bases left between them. The CDR3 length is 13 residues. The CDR3 sequence is CASSETGQETQYF. As DNA, the CDR3 is TGTGCCAGCAGCGAGACAGGCCAAGAGACCCAGTACTTC.

This clonotype was seen once. J is TRBJ2-5 and V is TRBV19, with 9 positions matching TRBD2. The CDR3 sequence is 15 residues long. The germline CDR1 and CDR2 sequences are LNHDA and SQIVND (reference sequence). The J segment lost 3 bases and the V segment lost 8 bases, leaving 10 bases of the junction unmatched. CDR3 sequence: CASGGGSGGKETQYF. CDR3 DNA sequence: TGTGCCAGTGGAGGAGGTAGCGGGGGTAAAGAGACCCAGTACTTC.

The chain is built from TRBV2 and TRBJ2-3, with D perhaps matching TRBD1 (6 bases). Trimming took off 0 bases at V and 6 bases at J, with 10 bases between the two ends. The CDR3 is 14 amino acids. In germline, CDR1 is SNHLY, CDR2 FYNNEI. This chain's CDR3 is CASSEATGWDTQYF. CDR3 DNA: TGTGCCAGCAGTGAAGCGACAGGTTGGGATACGCAGTATTTT.

Here the CDR3 reads CASSERLAGPGTQYF. The CDR3 coding sequence is TGTGCCAGCAGCGAACGACTAGCGGGGCCCGGGACCCAGTACTTC. This chain connects TRBV9 to TRBJ2-5, with 11 bases aligning to TRBD2. CDR1 and CDR2 from the germline V gene are SGDLS and YYNGEE. The V and J ends lost 3 bases and 7 bases, in that order; junction bases with no gene match: 8. The CDR3 sequence is 15 residues long.

CDR3 DNA sequence: TGCAGTGCTAGCCGGCTAGCGGGGGGCACAGATACGCAGTATTTT. Translated, it gives CSASRLAGGTDTQYF. The genes are TRBV20-1 and TRBJ2-3; TRBD2 matches at 10 bases. Germline CDR1 reads DFQATT; CDR2 reads SNEGSKA (reference sequence). The CDR3 is made up of 15 amino acids. V lost 3 bases, J lost 1 base, and 4 bases stayed unmatched.

The chain links TRBV20-1 to TRBJ1-6; perhaps TRBD1 as D (6 bases). This CDR3 is built from 14 residues. Germline V gives CDR1 DFQATT, CDR2 SNEGSKA (reference sequence). Between the trimmed V and J ends, which lost 5 bases and 8 bases, there was a span of 16 bases. The CDR3 region is CSARGGRGDSPLHF. The CDR3 nucleotides read TGCAGTGCTCGGGGGGGCAGGGGAGATTCACCCCTCCACTTT.

This chain uses TRBV20-1 with TRBJ1-6, with TRBD1 matching over 7 bases. The length of the CDR3 is 12 residues. The V and J ends lost 5 bases and 10 bases, in that order; junction bases with no gene match: 5. CDR1 and CDR2 (germline): DFQATT, SNEGSKA (reference sequence). The CDR3 region is CSARQGESPLHF. CDR3 bases: TGCAGTGCTCGACAGGGAGAGTCACCCCTCCACTTT.